Listed here is a single T cell receptor beta chain. The target antigen is unknown. This sample was included in a study of cytomegalovirus exposure and HLA in healthy donors. The PCR was carried out with 60 Vbeta primers and 13 Jbeta primers. The repertoire was sequenced with immunoSEQ multiplex PCR; TCRdb's copy has only in-frame clones and lacks some. This sample carries over 100,000 clones, around three quarters of them seen once, and the ten largest clones take around 5%. Study-wide results and caveats: A link between a missense DCLRE1C variant and TCR beta V- and J-gene trimming emerged from a later analysis.

Germline V lookup: CDR1 MDHEN, CDR2 SYDVKM. V was trimmed by 3 bases and J by 2 bases, leaving 16 bases between them. CDR3 length: 17 amino acids. V is TRBV28 and J is TRBJ2-2; D is unclear. Sequenced: PBMCs. The source of this sequence is a man aged 25 to 40 in good health and CMV-seropositive. The CDR3 DNA reads as TGTGCCAGCAGTTTCTCATTCGAACAGCCAAACACCGGGGAGCTGTTTTTT. Amino acid sequence: CASSFSFEQPNTGELFF.